This TCR beta chain was sequenced during a study of human T cells and chemical hapten exposure. MiXCR was run by TCRdb on the RACE reads, yielding one entry per CDR3 protein. The repertoire holds approximately 80,000 distinct CDR3 sequences, with roughly 7.1% as singletons. Time point described: patch test 1, 2 weeks after DPC sensitization. Treatment given: therapeutic diphenylcyclopropenone sensitization with weekly scalp DPC. Germline V gene data show CDR1 as MNHEY and CDR2 as SVGEGT. V gave up 4 bases and J gave up 5 bases, with 11 bases separating them. The CDR3 covers 13 residues. The sequenced sample was whole blood, obtained in connection with sensitization to the hapten diphenylcyclopropenone (DPC). The genes are TRBV6-2 or TRBV6-3 and TRBJ1-1; D remains ambiguous. This sequence was found in a woman aged 30 to 39 with alopecia areata. Some clones in this sample may be carry-over from other donors' samples. Written as DNA, the CDR3 is TGTGCCAGCAGTTTCCAGCAGTGTACTGAAGCTTTCTTT. Its translation: CASSFQQCTEAFF.